These 5 T cell receptor beta chains were sequenced from one sample in a study of blood T cells in healthy people across ages. PCR was performed a second time for 7 to 11 cycles using a sample-barcoded 5' primer and a J-beta primer mix. Using its own MiXCR run on the 5' RACE reads, TCRdb lists one record per CDR3 protein. This sample has 710,000 or so distinct CDR3 sequences, with roughly 32% found just once. Sequencing was carried out using blood. All receptors derive from a woman at least 80 years old in good health.

CDR3 in amino acids: CSARDLTSPNTGELFF. CDR3 bases: TGCAGTGCTAGAGATCTGACTAGCCCGAACACCGGGGAGCTGTTTTTT. The chain couples TRBV20-1 to TRBJ2-2, with 7 bases identical to TRBD2. The V and J ends lost 0 bases and 0 bases, in that order; junction bases with no gene match: 4. The CDR3 is 16 residues long. Germline V gene sequence: CDR1 DFQATT, CDR2 SNEGSKA (reference sequence).

This clonotype was seen repeatedly, ten times or more. This chain links TRBV4-1 with TRBJ2-5; D not resolved. Per germline, CDR1 MGHRA and CDR2 YSYEKL. There are 14 residues in the CDR3. The germline V and J ends were trimmed by 5 bases and 5 bases, with 15 bases remaining between them. As DNA, the CDR3 is TGCGCCAGCAGCTTAGGCGGTGAACGGGAGACCCAGTACTTC. This codes for CASSLGGERETQYF.

This clonotype was picked up many times. V usage is TRBV20-1 and J usage is TRBJ2-3; no definite D call. The CDR3 loop spans 10 amino acids. Trimming shortened V by 6 bases and J by 11 bases, and 12 bases separated the two germline ends. From germline, CDR1 is DFQATT and CDR2 SNEGSKA (reference sequence). CDR3 sequence: CSAELRGQYF. DNA for the CDR3: TGCAGTGCGGAACTGAGAGGGCAGTATTTT.

In its sample, this clonotype was seen many times. The chain combines TRBV11-2 with TRBJ2-7, with 11 bases aligning to TRBD1. CDR1 and CDR2 (germline): SGHAT, FQNNGV. The CDR3 loop spans 15 amino acids. V dropped 4 bases and J dropped 2; count of bases not matched to a gene: 4. The CDR3 sequence: CASSSRDRGTYEQYF. CDR3 sequence (DNA): TGTGCCAGCAGCTCCCGGGACAGGGGGACCTACGAGCAGTACTTC.

J is TRBJ2-5 and V is TRBV20-1; D gene unclear. The CDR3 spans 11 residues. Germline values: CDR1 DFQATT, CDR2 SNEGSKA (reference sequence). V lost 7 bases and J lost 1, with 7 bases in between. This CDR3 is CSGISQETQYF. The CDR3 DNA is TGCAGTGGTATCTCCCAAGAGACCCAGTACTTC.